Detailed here is one T cell receptor beta chain. The specificity of this receptor is unknown. Qualities for individual bases were not recorded, and no much larger clone is one base off. These data are taken from a study of blood T cell repertoires in COVID-19 (dated by TCRdb to the early 2020s). In terms of the full investigation: Samples from collaborators originated in the United States, Italy and Spain and spanned both the acute and convalescent phases of COVID-19. A freely available public database, intended as a resource for researchers studying the immune response to SARS-CoV-2, is where the repertoires were released. Where HLA class I and class II types were available, the types were taken from metadata supplied by the sample provider, not from assay-based typing. The material from the prospective study consisted of cDNA or gDNA derived from T cells, B-cell-depleted T cells, or PBMCs. Deeply sampled blood TCRbeta repertoires from subjects exposed to, actively infected with, or recovered from COVID-19 were included in the dataset. Nearly every sample came with metadata listing a de-identified subject ID, COVID-19 status, age in years and sex. The samples were drawn from two sources: the first 160 participants of the ongoing ImmuneRACE study, and approximately 1,300 subjects contributed by 6 global collaborators.

Study-level results and caveats: The amount of clinical and demographic metadata varied by source and participant and was provided uncurated.

Another Seattle source contributed samples from volunteer blood donors who had recovered from COVID-19. The collaborating institutions used their own protocols to collect whole blood in K2EDTA tubes. Collaborator samples were shipped for TCRbeta analysis as frozen whole blood, isolated PBMCs, or DNA extracted from either sample type. TCRbeta CDR3 regions were amplified from genomic DNA using the immunoSEQ Assay, a bias-controlled multiplex PCR. The study's processing was this. Within the assay, amplification of reference gene primers was used to estimate how many nucleated cells each sample contained. To quantify the absolute abundance of each unique TCRbeta CDR3 rearrangement, sequence reads were collapsed and filtered. For each sample, productive Simpson clonality was calculated as the square root of Simpson's diversity index across productive rearrangements. As stored in TCRdb, this immuneACCESS dataset retains in-frame rearrangements with V and J assigned. A fraction of the clones does not appear; measured against another copy, unresolved V genes explain less than half of the discrepancy, and the remainder lacks a known reason. That table gives V, J and clone size, and the DNA gave D and trimming. The sample data list under 250,000 clones, and roughly 84% of these were observed just once. The ten largest clones take up over 2.5% of the sample.

The CDR3 measures 18 amino acids from cysteine to phenylalanine. Solely the CDR3 DNA is kept, with 54 bases framed from the first base. Trimming takes 0 bases off V and 7 bases off J; junction bases not matched to a gene: 12. CDR1 and CDR2, per the germline V gene, are SGHRS and YFSETQ. The sequencing input was peripheral blood. The receptor chain draws on TRBV5-1 and TRBJ2-7, with 14 central nucleotides matching TRBD2. The clonotype comes from a man aged 50 to 59 who had recovered from COVID-19. CDR3 region: CASSLAKPGLAGVDEQYF. The DNA sequence is as follows: TGCGCCAGCAGCTTGGCCAAACCGGGACTAGCGGGAGTAGATGAGCAGTACTTC.